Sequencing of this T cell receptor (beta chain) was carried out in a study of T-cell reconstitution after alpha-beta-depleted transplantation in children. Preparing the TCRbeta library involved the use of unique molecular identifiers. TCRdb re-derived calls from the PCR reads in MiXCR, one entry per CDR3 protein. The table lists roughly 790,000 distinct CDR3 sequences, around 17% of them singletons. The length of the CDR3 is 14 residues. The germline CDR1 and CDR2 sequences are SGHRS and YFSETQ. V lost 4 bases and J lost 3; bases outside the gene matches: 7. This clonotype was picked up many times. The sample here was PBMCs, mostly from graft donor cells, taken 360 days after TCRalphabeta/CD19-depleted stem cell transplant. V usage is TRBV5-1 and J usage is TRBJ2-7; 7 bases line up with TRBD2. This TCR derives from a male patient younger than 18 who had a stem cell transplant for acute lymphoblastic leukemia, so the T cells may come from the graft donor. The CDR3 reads CASSRASGGYEQYF. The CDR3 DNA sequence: TGCGCCAGCAGCAGAGCTAGCGGAGGCTACGAGCAGTACTTC.